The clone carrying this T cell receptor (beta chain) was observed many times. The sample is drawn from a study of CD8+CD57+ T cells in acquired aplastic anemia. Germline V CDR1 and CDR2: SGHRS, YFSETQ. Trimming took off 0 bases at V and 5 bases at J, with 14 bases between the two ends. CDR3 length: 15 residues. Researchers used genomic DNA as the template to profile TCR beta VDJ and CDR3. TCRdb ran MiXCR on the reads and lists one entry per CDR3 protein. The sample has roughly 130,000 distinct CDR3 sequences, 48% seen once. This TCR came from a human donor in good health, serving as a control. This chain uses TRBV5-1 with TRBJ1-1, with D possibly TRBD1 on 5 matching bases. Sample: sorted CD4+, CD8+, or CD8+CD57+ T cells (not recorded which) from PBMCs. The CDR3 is CASSLGRQGETEAFF. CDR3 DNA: TGCGCCAGCAGCTTGGGGCGTCAGGGCGAGACTGAAGCTTTCTTT.